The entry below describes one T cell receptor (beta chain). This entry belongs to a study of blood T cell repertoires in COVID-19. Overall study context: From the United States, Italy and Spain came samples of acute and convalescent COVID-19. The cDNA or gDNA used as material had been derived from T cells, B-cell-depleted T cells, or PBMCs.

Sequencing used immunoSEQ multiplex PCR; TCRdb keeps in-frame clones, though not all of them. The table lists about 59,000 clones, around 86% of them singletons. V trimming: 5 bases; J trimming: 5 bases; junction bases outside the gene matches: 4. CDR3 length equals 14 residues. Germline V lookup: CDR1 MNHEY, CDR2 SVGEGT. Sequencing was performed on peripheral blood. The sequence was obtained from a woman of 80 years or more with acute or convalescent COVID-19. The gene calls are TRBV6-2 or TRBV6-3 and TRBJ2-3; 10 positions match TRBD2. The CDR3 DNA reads TGTGCCAGCAGTCAAGCGGGAGGGATAGATACGCAGTATTTT. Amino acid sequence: CASSQAGGIDTQYF.